The 16 T cell receptor beta chains below come from one sample, sequenced in a study of control samples from healthy donors and cancer patients. Using immunoSEQ multiplex PCR, the repertoire was profiled, and TCRdb retains in-frame clones only, with some absent. Of roughly 170,000 clones listed, over 85% are singletons. Sequencing was carried out using blood. The origin of the receptors is a woman aged 55-70 years in good health.

CDR3 protein: CASSPRQATEKLFF. CDR3 sequence (DNA): TGTGCCAGCTCACCTCGACAGGCGACTGAAAAACTGTTTTTT. The rearrangement links TRBV18 to TRBJ1-4; D perhaps matches TRBD1 (6 bases). V was pared by 3 bases and J by 7 bases, with 12 bases between. The germline gives CDR1 KGHSH, CDR2 LQKENI. The CDR3 covers 14 residues.

The chain couples TRBV4-3 to TRBJ2-5; D possibly matches TRBD1 or TRBD2 (6 bases each). The V gene lost 0 bases and the J gene lost 4 bases, with 15 bases spanning the gap. This CDR3 has 16 residues. Germline CDR1 LGHNA, CDR2 YSLEER. CDR3 sequence reads: CASSQDQGSGPETQYF. The CDR3 DNA reads as TGCGCCAGCAGCCAAGATCAGGGGAGCGGGCCAGAGACCCAGTACTTC.

The V gene is TRBV6-5, the J gene TRBJ1-5, with a tentative D call TRBD1 (6 bases). The CDR3 spans 15 residues. Germline lookup yields CDR1 MNHEY and CDR2 SVGAGI. Trimming stripped 6 bases from V and 4 bases from J, with 16 bases between. The CDR3 DNA sequence: TGTGCCAGCAGACCACCGGGACAACCGAATCAGCCCCAGCATTTT. Translation: CASRPPGQPNQPQHF.

The chain is built from TRBV5-1 and TRBJ2-1, with 7 bases that match TRBD2. CDR1 and CDR2 (germline): SGHRS, YFSETQ. The CDR3 sequence is 14 residues long. J gave up 8 bases and V 1 base, and 6 bases lay outside the gene matches. CDR3 residues: CASSLPAGVDEQFF. CDR3 coding DNA: TGCGCCAGCAGCTTGCCGGCGGGAGTAGATGAGCAGTTCTTC. Using reference TRBV5-1 and TRBJ2-1 for the parts outside the CDR3, the full variable domain is KAGVTQTPRYLIKTRGQQVTLSCSPISGHRSVSWYQQTPGQGLQFLFEYFSETQRNKGNFPGRFSGRQFSNSRSEMNVSTLELGDSALYLCASSLPAGVDEQFFGPGTRLTVL.

V usage is TRBV7-2 and J usage is TRBJ2-5; 8 nucleotides line up with TRBD1. Looked up from germline, CDR1 is SGHTA and CDR2 is FQGNSA. There are 15 residues in the CDR3. Germline trimming cut 2 bases from V and 4 bases from J; bases unmatched to any gene: 6. This chain's CDR3 is CASSLNQGTGETQYF. The CDR3 DNA reads as TGTGCCAGCAGCTTAAATCAGGGGACAGGAGAGACCCAGTACTTC.

This clone was seen a single time. Other DNA variants within this sample encode the same CDR3. The chain links TRBV2 to TRBJ2-7; no firm D call. This CDR3 comprises 10 residues. Germline values: CDR1 SNHLY, CDR2 FYNNEI. Between the trimmed V and J ends, which lost 5 bases and 1 base, there was a span of 0 bases. CDR3 in amino acids: CASSSYEQYF. The CDR3 DNA reads as TGTGCCAGCAGTTCCTACGAGCAGTACTTC.

With regard to this clone: This sample includes further DNA sequences coding for the same CDR3. This sequence joins TRBV18 and TRBJ1-1; TRBD1 matches 8 bases. The V and J ends lost 2 bases and 4 bases, in that order; junction bases with no gene match: 3. CDR1 and CDR2 (germline): KGHSH, LQKENI. The CDR3 is made up of 14 amino acids. The CDR3 protein is CASSPGTGGTEAFF. The CDR3, as DNA: TGTGCCAGCTCACCAGGGACAGGAGGCACTGAAGCTTTCTTT.

The chain employs TRBV7-9 and TRBJ1-2; TRBD1 matches 7 bases. J lost 8 bases, V lost 5 bases, and 14 bases had no gene match. The CDR3 consists of 15 residues. Germline assignment: CDR1 SEHNR and CDR2 FQNEAQ (reference sequence). CDR3 in DNA: TGTGCCAGCAGCCAAGATTTAGGGGGCGCGGAAGGCTACACCTTC. It translates to CASSQDLGGAEGYTF.

V usage is TRBV10-2 and J usage is TRBJ2-6; D perhaps matches TRBD1 (6 bases). V gave up 6 bases and J gave up 0 bases, with 24 bases separating them. The CDR3 is 20 residues long. The germline gives CDR1 WSHSY, CDR2 SAAADI. CDR3 loop: CASSPLPLRDIDSGANVLTF. For the CDR3, the DNA is TGCGCCAGCAGCCCATTACCCCTCCGGGACATAGACTCTGGGGCCAACGTCCTGACTTTC.

This CDR3 is CASSTNRGNYGYTF. In DNA form, the CDR3 reads TGTGCCAGCAGTACCAACAGGGGCAACTATGGCTACACCTTC. This chain connects TRBV27 to TRBJ1-2; 7 bases fit TRBD1. Trimming cost V 5 bases and J 2 bases; bases outside gene matches: 5. The CDR3 runs to 14 residues. Germline CDR1 reads MNHEY; CDR2 reads SMNVEV (reference sequence).

V and J are TRBV5-6 and TRBJ2-7, with D perhaps TRBD2 (6 bases). There are 14 residues in the CDR3. The ends were cut back, 4 bases at V and 6 bases at J, with 17 bases in the middle. Per germline, CDR1 SGHDT and CDR2 YYEEEE. Here the CDR3 DNA reads TGTGCCAGCAGCCGCTGGGGGGAATGGGGCGAGCAGTACTTC. Its protein is CASSRWGEWGEQYF.

The gene calls are TRBV10-3 and TRBJ1-2, with TRBD1 matching 9 bases. With 6 bases clipped from V and 9 bases from J, the junction kept 17 bases outside the gene matches. CDR1 is ENHRY and CDR2 is SYGVKD in the germline V gene. The CDR3 extends over 16 amino acids. Here the CDR3 reads CAISERQMDRGSSYTF. The CDR3 DNA follows: TGTGCCATCAGCGAGAGACAGATGGACAGGGGTTCTAGCTACACCTTC.

The V and J genes are TRBV6-5 and TRBJ1-2, with D maybe TRBD1 (5 bases). Germline V lookup: CDR1 MNHEY, CDR2 SVGAGI. CDR3 length: 14 amino acids. V was cut by 0 bases and J by 7 bases, with 12 bases left in between. The CDR3 loop reads CASSYSWEGSGYTF. The CDR3 region has the DNA TGTGCCAGCAGTTACTCGTGGGAGGGGTCTGGCTACACCTTC.

The rearrangement joins TRBV2 to TRBJ2-5; D gene uncertain. V lost 3 bases, J lost 3 bases, and 2 bases lay in between. The CDR3 spans 11 residues. CDR1 and CDR2 (germline): SNHLY, FYNNEI. The DNA for the CDR3 is TGTGCCAGCAGTGATGAAGAGACCCAGTACTTC. It is translated as CASSDEETQYF. Full variable domain (remainder filled in from reference TRBV2 and TRBJ2-5): EPEVTQTPSHQVTQMGQEVILRCVPISNHLYFYWYRQILGQKVEFLVSFYNNEISEKSEIFDDQFSVERPDGSNFTLKIRSTKLEDSAMYFCASSDEETQYFGPGTRLLVL.

This clone is a singleton in its sample. CDR3 sequence: CASSPRGTLRGTEAFF. CDR3 coding DNA: TGTGCCAGCAGCCCTAGGGGGACATTGCGGGGCACTGAAGCTTTCTTT. The rearrangement joins TRBV7-9 to TRBJ1-1, with a weak D call TRBD1 (6 bases). Germline values: CDR1 SEHNR, CDR2 FQNEAQ (reference sequence). CDR3 length equals 16 residues. Trimming took 5 bases from V and 4 from J, leaving 20 bases between them. Variable domain in full (rest from reference TRBV7-9 and TRBJ1-1): DTGVSQNPRHKITKRGQNVTFRCDPISEHNRLYWYRQTLGQGPEFLTYFQNEAQLEKSRLLSDRFSAERPKGSFSTLEIQRTEQGDSAMYLCASSPRGTLRGTEAFFGQGTRLTVV.

The chain carries TRBV6-2 or TRBV6-3 and TRBJ1-5, with D perhaps matching TRBD1 (5 bases). CDR3 length: 16 residues. V was cut by 5 bases and J by 4 bases, with 18 bases left in between. Germline V lookup: CDR1 MNHEY, CDR2 SVGEGT. In DNA, the CDR3 is TGTGCCAGCAGTACTTCCGTGGGGACGGGAAATCAGCCCCAGCATTTT. Translation gives CASSTSVGTGNQPQHF.